This T cell receptor (beta chain) derives from a study of blood T cell repertoires in COVID-19. Study information: Sources were T cells, B-cell-depleted T cells, or PBMCs; the material itself was cDNA or gDNA.

Authors' data handling: Amplification with reference gene primers provided the estimates of nucleated cell counts. The protocol was immunoSEQ multiplex PCR, while the TCRdb copy is restricted to in-frame clones and leaves out a portion. That table is the source of V, J and clone size, and D and trimming were worked out from the DNA. The table includes around 120,000 clones, over 75% detected once. This CDR3 is 14 amino acids long. V lost 3 bases, J lost 5 bases, and 13 bases lay in between. Per germline, CDR1 SGHTA and CDR2 FQGNSA. This sequence originates from an elderly man with acute or convalescent COVID-19. The sample consisted of peripheral blood. This chain joins TRBV7-2 and TRBJ2-5; D perhaps matches TRBD2 (6 bases). DNA of the CDR3: TGTGCCAGCAGCTTGAGGTCAGGGAGGGAGACCCAGTACTTC. The encoded protein is CASSLRSGRETQYF.